The 29 T cell receptor beta chains below were found in one sample sequenced in a study of OX40 agonist ivuxolimab in advanced cancers. The receptor library was made with the immunoSEQ multiplex PCR assay. TCRdb mirrors the immuneACCESS table, restricted to in-frame sequences. Some clones are absent from its copies; in checked studies, under half trace to an unresolved V gene, and the reason for the others is unknown. The sample table lists tens of thousands of clones, around 73% of them with a count of one. Jointly, the top ten make up about 20% of the sample. This sample comprised CD4+ or CD8+ T cells sorted from blood, obtained in a trial of the OX40 agonist ivuxolimab. Receptor source: an adult with an advanced solid tumor such as melanoma, head and neck, liver or kidney cancer.

The chain has TRBV10-2 and TRBJ1-1, with a weak D call TRBD1 (5 bases). V was pared by 3 bases and J by 4 bases, with 15 bases between. The CDR3 contains 15 residues. Germline CDR1 reads WSHSY; CDR2 reads SAAADI. CDR3 loop: CASSEGGRGSTEAFF. As DNA, the CDR3 is TGCGCCAGCAGTGAAGGAGGCCGGGGGAGCACTGAAGCTTTCTTT.

The chain uses TRBV10-2 and TRBJ2-7; the D is unclear. CDR1 and CDR2 from the germline V gene are WSHSY and SAAADI. CDR3 length: 13 amino acids. V was cut by 0 bases and J by 4 bases, with 7 bases left in between. In DNA form, the CDR3 reads TGCGCCAGCAGTGAGTCCGCTCTTTACGAGCAGTACTTC. This gives the protein CASSESALYEQYF.

The chain links TRBV7-2 to TRBJ1-6; 9 nucleotides align to TRBD1. Germline lookup yields CDR1 SGHTA and CDR2 FQGNSA. The CDR3 covers 17 residues. V was pared by 5 bases and J by 10 bases, with 15 bases of the junction left unmatched. This CDR3 is CASSPRAGTGLESPLHF. DNA for the CDR3: TGTGCCAGCAGCCCTAGAGCGGGGACAGGGTTGGAATCACCCCTCCACTTT.

This sequence joins TRBV15 and TRBJ2-7; 8 bases fit TRBD2. Germline CDR1 reads LNHNV; CDR2 reads YYDKDF (reference sequence). There are 14 residues in the CDR3. V lost 4 bases and J lost 4; bases outside the gene matches: 6. CDR3 protein: CATSNSRGGYEQYF. CDR3 DNA: TGTGCCACCAGCAACTCACGGGGGGGTTACGAGCAGTACTTC.

The J gene is TRBJ2-1, the V gene TRBV14; D might be TRBD2 (6 bases). This CDR3 is 15 amino acids long. The V gene's germline CDR1 is SGHDN and CDR2 FVKESK. Trimming cost V 1 base and J 0 bases, with 7 bases left between them. CDR3 DNA: TGTGCCAGCAGCCAAGGGAGGGTCTCCTACAATGAGCAGTTCTTC. Translating gives CASSQGRVSYNEQFF.

The chain links TRBV6-1 to TRBJ1-3; D is ambiguous. Germline V gene lookup returns CDR1 MNHNS and CDR2 SASEGT. The CDR3 is made up of 15 amino acids. Trimming shortened V by 1 base and J by 3 bases, and 10 bases separated the two germline ends. The CDR3 nucleotides are TGTGCCAGCAGTGAAGGGTTAGGCTTTGGAAACACCATATATTTT. Its protein product is CASSEGLGFGNTIYF.

V usage is TRBV28 and J usage is TRBJ2-6; D is undetermined. Deletions cut 3 bases from V and 3 bases from J, with 9 bases between. CDR1 MDHEN and CDR2 SYDVKM come from the germline V gene. The CDR3 length is 15 residues. CDR3 loop: CASSLEGFGANVLTF. The CDR3 nucleotides read TGTGCCAGCAGTTTGGAAGGGTTTGGGGCCAACGTCCTGACTTTC.

The V call is TRBV2, the J call TRBJ1-4; tentatively, D is TRBD1 (5 bases). Germline loops: CDR1 SNHLY, CDR2 FYNNEI. V was pared by 8 bases and J by 6 bases, with 16 bases between. CDR3 size: 14 residues. CDR3: CASAAGRAYEKLFF. The CDR3 DNA reads as TGTGCCAGCGCGGCCGGCAGGGCCTATGAAAAACTGTTTTTT.

This clone was seen a few times. Written as DNA, the CDR3 is TGCGCCAGCAGCCCCAGTGGTAGCGGAACCTACAATGAGCAGTTCTTC. Translating gives CASSPSGSGTYNEQFF. This chain joins TRBV4-1 and TRBJ2-1; perhaps TRBD2 as D (6 bases). The V end lost 4 bases, the J end lost 2 bases, and 15 bases lay between the germline ends. The CDR3 runs 16 residues. CDR1 is MGHRA, CDR2 YSYEKL, per germline.

The V gene is TRBV6-6, the J gene TRBJ2-7, with unresolved D. CDR1 is MNHNY, CDR2 SVGAGI, per germline (reference sequence). CDR3 size: 15 residues. The V end was cut by 5 bases, the J end by 2 bases, with 16 bases between. CDR3 bases: TGTGCCAGCAGTCCCGGTTCGGCAAAAGCCTACGAGCAGTACTTC. It is translated as CASSPGSAKAYEQYF.

The rearrangement uses TRBV28 and TRBJ1-3, with D maybe TRBD1 (5 bases). Trimming pared 5 bases from V and 0 bases from J, leaving 20 bases between. Per the germline V gene, CDR1 is MDHEN and CDR2 is SYDVKM. This CDR3 contains 18 residues. CDR3 residues: CASSPLWGRSSSGNTIYF. The CDR3 nucleotides read TGTGCCAGCAGTCCGCTCTGGGGCAGGTCGAGCTCTGGAAACACCATATATTTT.

The CDR3 DNA follows: TGTGCCAGCAGTTACTTAGGGGTTCCCTACGAGCAGTACTTC. Protein product: CASSYLGVPYEQYF. The rearrangement links TRBV6-5 to TRBJ2-7; maybe TRBD1 (5 bases). CDR1 is MNHEY and CDR2 is SVGAGI in the germline V gene. The V end was cut by 1 base, the J end by 2 bases, with 9 bases between. The CDR3 extends over 14 amino acids.

V is TRBV4-2 and J is TRBJ1-1; no clear D. This CDR3 comprises 12 residues. V dropped 1 base and J dropped 1 base, with 1 base sitting between them. Germline assignment: CDR1 LGHNA and CDR2 YNFKEQ. CDR3 nucleotides: TGTGCCAGCAGCCAAGGGAACACTGAAGCTTTCTTT. Amino acid sequence: CASSQGNTEAFF.

This rearrangement joins TRBV10-3 to TRBJ2-7, with 9 bases that match TRBD1. The CDR3 is 12 amino acids. The V segment lost 10 bases and the J segment 6 bases; nucleotides outside the gene matches: 7. CDR1 ENHRY and CDR2 SYGVKD come from the germline V gene. The CDR3 spells CANSGTGFEQYF. CDR3 nucleotide sequence: TGTGCCAACTCCGGGACAGGGTTCGAGCAGTACTTC.

This chain connects TRBV2 to TRBJ2-2; TRBD2 matches at 8 bases. The CDR3 has 16 amino acids. J lost 7 bases, V lost 3 bases, and 10 bases had no gene match. Per germline, CDR1 SNHLY and CDR2 FYNNEI. The CDR3 spells CASSDPSGLDYGELFF. The CDR3 nucleotides are TGTGCCAGCAGTGACCCTAGCGGGCTCGACTACGGGGAGCTGTTTTTT.

This chain links TRBV4-1 with TRBJ2-1; 7 bases match TRBD2. V gave up 0 bases and J gave up 5 bases; unmatched junction bases: 10. The length of the CDR3 is 17 residues. The V gene's germline CDR1 is MGHRA and CDR2 YSYEKL. The CDR3 region is CASSQDLGGSLDNEQFF. CDR3 bases: TGCGCCAGCAGCCAAGATTTGGGCGGGAGCTTGGACAATGAGCAGTTCTTC.

The rearrangement uses TRBV5-4 and TRBJ2-2, with D maybe TRBD1 (5 bases). The germline V gene has CDR1 SGHNT and CDR2 YYREEE (reference sequence). The V end lost 1 base, the J end lost 7 bases, and 11 bases lay between the germline ends. This CDR3 is built from 14 residues. CDR3 bases: TGTGCCAGCAGCTTGAAAGGGGCCGACGGGGAGCTGTTTTTT. Amino acid sequence: CASSLKGADGELFF.

The chain recombines TRBV5-6 with TRBJ2-7; a possible D gene is TRBD2 (5 bases). This CDR3 spans 16 amino acids. Trimming shortened V by 4 bases and J by 5 bases, and 22 bases separated the two germline ends. From germline, CDR1 is SGHDT and CDR2 YYEEEE. The CDR3 nucleotides are TGTGCCAGCAGCCCACCTCTGGCTTCAAGCGGAGACGAGCAGTACTTC. It specifies CASSPPLASSGDEQYF.

CDR3 residues: CASSWGGNSEQFF. The CDR3 DNA sequence: TGTGCCAGCAGTTGGGGAGGGAATAGTGAGCAGTTCTTC. This sequence joins TRBV27 and TRBJ2-1; 7 nucleotides line up with TRBD2. With V trimmed by 4 bases and J by 9 bases, 6 bases remained unmatched. CDR1 and CDR2 (germline): MNHEY, SMNVEV (reference sequence). This CDR3 spans 13 amino acids.

The table lists this clone with a count of one. The chain uses TRBV9 and TRBJ2-3, with 10 bases that match TRBD2. CDR1 SGDLS and CDR2 YYNGEE come from the germline V gene. V trimming: 5 bases; J trimming: 2 bases; junction bases outside the gene matches: 5. The CDR3 covers 15 residues. The CDR3 reads CASREGLAVTDTQYF. As DNA, the CDR3 is TGTGCCAGCAGGGAAGGACTAGCGGTCACAGATACGCAGTATTTT. The full variable domain, its missing parts supplied by reference TRBV9 and TRBJ2-3, is DSGVTQTPKHLITATGQRVTLRCSPRSGDLSVYWYQQSLDQGLQFLIQYYNGEERAKGNILERFSAQQFPDLHSELNLSSLELGDSALYFCASREGLAVTDTQYFGPGTRLTVL.

The gene calls are TRBV11-2 and TRBJ2-5; D is possibly TRBD1 or TRBD2 (5 bases each). The CDR3 contains 15 residues. CDR1 and CDR2 (germline): SGHAT, FQNNGV. The germline V and J ends were trimmed by 2 bases and 5 bases, with 15 bases remaining between them. The CDR3 nucleotides are TGTGCCAGCAGCTTAAGAGGGAGTTGGGGGGAGACCCAGTACTTC. Protein sequence: CASSLRGSWGETQYF.

V is TRBV10-1 and J is TRBJ2-7; D might be TRBD1 or TRBD2, each matching 5 bases. The germline V gene has CDR1 WNHNN and CDR2 SYGVQD (reference sequence). The ends were cut back, 0 bases at V and 3 bases at J, with 9 bases in the middle. This CDR3 contains 14 residues. In nucleotides, the CDR3 is TGCGCCAGCAGTGAGTCGGGGGAAATCTACGAGCAGTACTTC. This codes for CASSESGEIYEQYF.

A single count supports this clone. The rearrangement uses TRBV28 and TRBJ1-2; TRBD1 matches at 7 bases. The CDR3 spans 15 residues. Germline V CDR1 and CDR2: MDHEN, SYDVKM. V dropped 3 bases and J dropped 3; count of bases not matched to a gene: 7. The CDR3 sequence is CASSFQGTDYYGYTF. The CDR3 coding sequence is TGTGCCAGCAGTTTCCAGGGGACAGACTACTATGGCTACACCTTC.

V usage is TRBV7-9 and J usage is TRBJ2-1; D is perhaps TRBD2 (5 bases). Deletions cut 2 bases from V and 5 bases from J, with 10 bases between. Per germline, CDR1 SEHNR and CDR2 FQNEAQ (reference sequence). This CDR3 region has 14 residues. DNA of the CDR3: TGTGCCAGCAGCTTAAGCGGCACGGACAATGAGCAGTTCTTC. This codes for CASSLSGTDNEQFF. Together with reference TRBV7-9 and TRBJ2-1, the CDR3 gives the full variable domain: DTGVSQNPRHKITKRGQNVTFRCDPISEHNRLYWYRQTLGQGPEFLTYFQNEAQLEKSRLLSDRFSAERPKGSFSTLEIQRTEQGDSAMYLCASSLSGTDNEQFFGPGTRLTVL.

Only a few counts were recorded for this clone. This chain connects TRBV4-3 to TRBJ1-1; no clear D gene. Germline loops: CDR1 LGHNA, CDR2 YSLEER. There are 15 residues in the CDR3. Trimming cost V 1 base and J 0 bases, with 9 bases left between them. CDR3 sequence: CASSQGSRMNTEAFF. The DNA for the CDR3 is TGCGCCAGCAGCCAAGGGTCTAGAATGAACACTGAAGCTTTCTTT.

As regards this clone: Germline is not matched at one junction end, which may reflect a read error. The chain carries TRBV6-1 and TRBJ2-1; 7 positions agree with TRBD1. There are 12 residues in the CDR3. Germline V gives CDR1 MNHNS, CDR2 SASEGT. In DNA form, the CDR3 reads TGTGCCAGCAGGGAAGGGGGCCTTGAGCAGTTCTTC. It yields the protein CASREGGLEQFF.

The chain couples TRBV28 to TRBJ2-2, with D maybe TRBD1 (5 bases). This CDR3 is built from 15 residues. Trimming removed 3 bases from V and 0 bases from J, with 8 bases in between. CDR1 and CDR2 from the germline V gene are MDHEN and SYDVKM. The CDR3 spells CASSLGHTNTGELFF. CDR3 coding DNA: TGTGCCAGCAGTTTGGGGCACACGAACACCGGGGAGCTGTTTTTT.

The gene calls are TRBV27 and TRBJ1-6; no clear D. This CDR3 has 14 residues. The germline gives CDR1 MNHEY, CDR2 SMNVEV (reference sequence). Trimming left V 2 bases short and J 1 base short, with 3 bases between. The CDR3 sequence is CASSLVSYNSPLHF. The CDR3 DNA reads TGTGCCAGCAGTTTAGTGTCCTATAATTCACCCCTCCACTTT.

The chain links TRBV14 to TRBJ2-3; D is ambiguous. The germline CDR1 and CDR2 sequences are SGHDN and FVKESK. This CDR3 spans 12 amino acids. Trimming cost V 4 bases and J 6 bases, with 8 bases left between them. The CDR3 nucleotides read TGTGCCAGCAGCCCTGACCTTGATACGCAGTATTTT. This gives the protein CASSPDLDTQYF.